This entry lists 21 T cell receptor beta chains sequenced from one sample in a study of regulatory T cells in long-lasting Graves disease. This sample's time point: newly diagnosed GD, antithyroid drugs for less than 3 months. Isolated PBMC RNA provided the starting material for the TCR library. CDR3 regions were amplified by Arm-PCR using iRepertoire HTBI primers to build TCR beta libraries. MiXCR, run by TCRdb on the multiplex PCR reads, gives a single entry per CDR3 protein. The sample yields roughly 430,000 distinct CDR3 sequences, approximately 16% seen once. These same data were also listed under a study on T cells in Graves' hyperthyroidism and ophthalmopathy.

Sequencing used peripheral blood mononuclear cells (PBMCs), obtained at new diagnosis, from a patient treated with antithyroid drugs. All receptors derive from a woman aged 30 to 39 with Graves disease.

As regards this clonotype: Relative to the germline gene, one junction end is altered; a read error may explain this. The genes are TRBV4-1 and TRBJ1-1; D may be TRBD1 (5 bases). In germline, CDR1 is MGHRA, CDR2 YSYEKL. This CDR3 is 16 amino acids long. The CDR3, as DNA: TGTGCCAGCAGCCAAGACGTACTAGGACACGGCGTGGCGGCTTTCTTT. Its translation is CASSQDVLGHGVAAFF.

The sample holds many counts of this clonotype. The rearrangement links TRBV2 to TRBJ2-2; 7 nucleotides agree with TRBD1. V lost 6 bases, J lost 5 bases, and 6 bases stayed unmatched. This CDR3 is 14 amino acids long. CDR1 SNHLY and CDR2 FYNNEI come from the germline V gene. CDR3 DNA sequence: TGTGCCAGCAGGACGGGACAGTTGACCGGGGAGCTGTTTTTT. As protein: CASRTGQLTGELFF. Together with reference TRBV2 and TRBJ2-2, the CDR3 gives the full variable domain: EPEVTQTPSHQVTQMGQEVILRCVPISNHLYFYWYRQILGQKVEFLVSFYNNEISEKSEIFDDQFSVERPDGSNFTLKIRSTKLEDSAMYFCASRTGQLTGELFFGEGSRLTVL.

This clonotype appeared many times. This chain uses TRBV28 with TRBJ2-7, with 7 bases aligning to TRBD1. V lost 10 bases, J lost 0 bases, and 6 bases stayed unmatched. CDR3 length: 13 amino acids. Germline lookup yields CDR1 MDHEN and CDR2 SYDVKM. CDR3 in amino acids: CATSTGTSYEQYF. The CDR3 DNA follows: TGTGCCACCTCGACAGGGACCTCCTACGAGCAGTACTTC.

V is TRBV20-1 and J is TRBJ1-1, with D possibly TRBD1 on 5 matching bases. This CDR3 comprises 14 residues. V was cut by 0 bases and J by 11 bases, with 19 bases left in between. Germline V lookup: CDR1 DFQATT, CDR2 SNEGSKA (reference sequence). Written as DNA, the CDR3 is TGCAGTGCTAGAGATAGAGGAGGGACTAGGGATGCTTTCTTT. Protein product: CSARDRGGTRDAFF.

This clonotype turned up a few times. The chain recombines TRBV2 with TRBJ1-3; D gene unclear. This CDR3 is 13 amino acids long. Germline assignment: CDR1 SNHLY and CDR2 FYNNEI. The V gene lost 4 bases and the J gene lost 3 bases, with 7 bases spanning the gap. CDR3 region: CASSGTVGNTIYF. The CDR3 DNA reads TGTGCCAGCAGTGGCACAGTTGGAAACACCATATATTTT.

This clonotype was counted many times. This chain links TRBV13 with TRBJ1-1; no firm D call. Between the trimmed V and J ends, which lost 7 bases and 6 bases, there was a span of 15 bases. This CDR3 is built from 13 residues. Germline V lookup: CDR1 PRHDT, CDR2 FYEKMQ (reference sequence). The CDR3 nucleotides are TGTGCCAGCATCTACCATAAGGTATCTGAAGCTTTCTTT. Protein: CASIYHKVSEAFF.

The chain carries TRBV18 and TRBJ1-1; D gene uncertain. V lost 0 bases to trimming and J lost 5 bases, with 22 bases between them. From germline, CDR1 is KGHSH and CDR2 LQKENI. The CDR3 has 18 residues. CDR3 loop: CASSPPVGTTPRRTEAFF. DNA of the CDR3: TGTGCCAGCTCACCACCGGTGGGAACAACCCCAAGGCGTACTGAAGCTTTCTTT.

J is TRBJ2-3 and V is TRBV18, with D hard to call. Germline CDR1 reads KGHSH; CDR2 reads LQKENI. V lost 8 bases and J lost 3, with 12 bases in between. The CDR3 has 13 residues. The CDR3 loop reads CASSRSRTDTQYF. The CDR3 region has the DNA TGTGCCAGCAGCCGGAGCAGAACAGATACGCAGTATTTT.

Many counts were recorded for this clonotype. The chain is built from TRBV5-1 and TRBJ1-1; D is uncertain. The CDR3 spans 17 residues. Germline V gene data show CDR1 as SGHRS and CDR2 as YFSETQ. Trimming stripped 1 base from V and 2 bases from J, with 18 bases between. This CDR3 is CASSLYQAPSSNTEAFF. CDR3 bases: TGCGCCAGCAGCTTGTACCAGGCCCCATCTAGTAACACTGAAGCTTTCTTT. The full variable domain, its missing parts supplied by reference TRBV5-1 and TRBJ1-1, is KAGVTQTPRYLIKTRGQQVTLSCSPISGHRSVSWYQQTPGQGLQFLFEYFSETQRNKGNFPGRFSGRQFSNSRSEMNVSTLELGDSALYLCASSLYQAPSSNTEAFFGQGTRLTVV.

There are many counts of this clonotype. V usage is TRBV30 and J usage is TRBJ2-2, with 7 bases identical to TRBD1. Germline V CDR1 and CDR2: GTSNPN, SVGIG (reference sequence). J lost 2 bases, V lost 0 bases, and 9 bases had no gene match. The CDR3 runs 17 residues. CDR3 nucleotide sequence: TGTGCCTGGAGTGTTGGGGCTAGAGGGGGCAACACCGGGGAGCTGTTTTTT. Amino acid sequence: CAWSVGARGGNTGELFF.

This clonotype was counted many times. This chain links TRBV13 with TRBJ1-1, with D tentatively TRBD1 (6 bases). CDR1 and CDR2 (germline): PRHDT, FYEKMQ (reference sequence). The CDR3 has 13 amino acids. V was cut by 0 bases and J by 10 bases, with 12 bases left in between. In nucleotides, the CDR3 is TGTGCCAGCAGCTTAGGCGTTAGGACAGTAGCTTTCTTT. This gives the protein CASSLGVRTVAFF.

CDR3 in DNA: TGTGCTAGTGGTTTCAGTGGGGGACAGGGGACCACCGGGGAGCTGTTTTTT. Translation gives CASGFSGGQGTTGELFF. The chain joins TRBV12-5 to TRBJ2-2; the match to TRBD1 covers 10 bases. Germline assignment: CDR1 LGHNT and CDR2 FRNRAP. J was trimmed by 4 bases and V by 3 bases; bases with no gene match: 8. The CDR3 runs 17 residues.

V gene TRBV3-1 combines with J gene TRBJ1-6; no clear D. The CDR3 spans 14 residues. CDR1 and CDR2 (germline): LGHDT, YNNKEL (reference sequence). V was clipped by 1 base and J by 6 bases, with 7 bases between them. CDR3 nucleotide sequence: TGTGCCAGCAGCCAAGGACAAACTAATTCACCCCTCCACTTT. It specifies CASSQGQTNSPLHF.

The chain links TRBV27 to TRBJ2-7; the D gene could be TRBD1 or TRBD2 (8 bases each). V was shortened by 3 bases and J by 6 bases, with 18 bases between the two germline ends. Germline CDR1 reads MNHEY; CDR2 reads SMNVEV (reference sequence). The length of the CDR3 is 15 residues. Written as DNA, the CDR3 is TGTGCCAGCAGTTTCCCCGGGGGGGGGACAGGCGAGCAGTACTTC. It translates to CASSFPGGGTGEQYF.

This clonotype was recorded at least ten times. The V and J genes are TRBV9 and TRBJ2-1, with D possibly TRBD1 on 5 matching bases. Germline CDR1 SGDLS, CDR2 YYNGEE. This CDR3 spans 14 amino acids. V was trimmed by 6 bases and J by 3 bases, leaving 13 bases between them. The CDR3 nucleotides are TGTGCCAGCACGCCCGGACAATACTACAATGAGCAGTTCTTC. Residues: CASTPGQYYNEQFF.

This chain links TRBV5-5 with TRBJ1-1; unclear D gene. Trimming removed 5 bases from V and 3 bases from J, with 11 bases in between. The CDR3 is made up of 13 amino acids. Per germline, CDR1 SGHKS and CDR2 YYEKEE (reference sequence). CDR3 protein: CASSFYSDTEAFF. For the CDR3, the DNA is TGTGCCAGCAGTTTTTATTCGGACACTGAAGCTTTCTTT.

About this clonotype: Compared with germline, one end of the junction differs, possibly owing to a read error. The chain recombines TRBV4-3 with TRBJ1-4; D ambiguous. Germline loops: CDR1 LGHNA, CDR2 YSLEER. The length of the CDR3 is 13 residues. The CDR3: CASSQEGGEKLVF. The CDR3 coding sequence is TGCGCCAGCAGCCAAGAGGGAGGCGAAAAACTGGTTTTT.

This clonotype was counted at least ten times. The chain links TRBV11-2 to TRBJ2-7, with 8 positions matching TRBD2. Germline CDR1 is SGHAT and CDR2 is FQNNGV. The CDR3 has 15 amino acids. V lost 1 base to trimming and J lost 5 bases; unmatched junction nucleotides: 7. The DNA for the CDR3 is TGTGCCAGCAGCTTAGGTGGGACTAGGCACAACGAGCAGTACTTC. This sequence encodes CASSLGGTRHNEQYF.

This clonotype was counted at least ten times. J is TRBJ1-2 and V is TRBV2, with D tentatively TRBD1 (5 bases). The V gene's germline CDR1 is SNHLY and CDR2 FYNNEI. V lost 6 bases and J lost 4, with 12 bases in between. CDR3 size: 13 residues. CDR3 in amino acids: CASSSGQFYGYTF. As DNA, the CDR3 is TGTGCCAGCAGCAGCGGACAATTCTATGGCTACACCTTC. Variable domain in full (rest from reference TRBV2 and TRBJ1-2): EPEVTQTPSHQVTQMGQEVILRCVPISNHLYFYWYRQILGQKVEFLVSFYNNEISEKSEIFDDQFSVERPDGSNFTLKIRSTKLEDSAMYFCASSSGQFYGYTFGSGTRLTVV.

This clonotype was counted once. V is TRBV27 and J is TRBJ2-7, with D maybe TRBD2 (5 bases). Germline V gene data show CDR1 as MNHEY and CDR2 as SMNVEV (reference sequence). The CDR3 contains 14 residues. The V and J ends lost 6 bases and 0 bases respectively, with 12 bases between them. Here the CDR3 reads CASSFRGSSYEQYF. In DNA, the CDR3 is TGTGCCAGCAGCTTTCGGGGAAGCTCCTACGAGCAGTACTTC.

This sequence joins TRBV7-9 and TRBJ2-4; TRBD1 aligns across 9 bases. The CDR3 is made up of 18 amino acids. Germline loops: CDR1 SEHNR, CDR2 FQNEAQ (reference sequence). The V and J ends lost 4 bases and 3 bases, in that order; junction bases with no gene match: 13. Here the CDR3 reads CASSSSGQGIWDKNIQYF. DNA for the CDR3: TGTGCCAGCAGCTCGTCGGGACAGGGCATATGGGACAAAAACATTCAGTACTTC.